Shown below are 21 T cell receptor beta chains from a single sample sequenced in a study of blood T cell repertoires in COVID-19. TCRdb keeps only in-frame clones here, not all; method: immunoSEQ multiplex PCR. The sample lists 60,000 to 75,000 clones; less than 80% were seen once. The sample was peripheral blood. These receptors originate from a man aged 60-69 years with active or convalescent COVID-19.

The table lists this clone with a count of one. The J gene is TRBJ2-1, the V gene TRBV14; D unclear. Per germline, CDR1 SGHDN and CDR2 FVKESK. The V gene lost 2 bases and the J gene lost 7 bases, with 6 bases spanning the gap. The CDR3 extends over 12 amino acids. The CDR3 sequence: CASSQRQNEQFF. CDR3 coding DNA: TGTGCCAGCAGCCAAAGACAAAATGAGCAGTTCTTC. The full variable domain, with the rest looked up from reference TRBV14 and TRBJ2-1, is EAGVTQFPSHSVIEKGQTVTLRCDPISGHDNLYWYRRVMGKEIKFLLHFVKESKQDESGMPNNRFLAERTGGTYSTLKVQPAELEDSGVYFCASSQRQNEQFFGPGTRLTVL.

The chain uses TRBV2 and TRBJ1-4; the D gene is possibly TRBD1 (6 bases). Germline CDR1 SNHLY, CDR2 FYNNEI. Trimming cost V 2 bases and J 3 bases, with 10 bases left between them. The CDR3 loop spans 15 amino acids. DNA of the CDR3: TGTGCCAGCAGTGAACAGGGGCGGGCTAATGAAAAACTGTTTTTT. Protein: CASSEQGRANEKLFF.

The chain is built from TRBV7-8 and TRBJ1-6; D is undetermined. CDR3 length: 16 amino acids. Germline V gene data show CDR1 as SGHVS and CDR2 as FQNEAQ. Deletions cut 0 bases from V and 5 bases from J, with 11 bases between. CDR3 DNA sequence: TGTGCCAGCAGCTTAGCGCTAACAGCCGATAATTCACCCCTCCACTTT. Amino acids: CASSLALTADNSPLHF.

This chain joins TRBV28 and TRBJ1-5, with D possibly matching TRBD1 (6 bases). The CDR3 has 15 amino acids. Germline-derived CDR1 and CDR2 are MDHEN and SYDVKM. V was trimmed by 4 bases and J by 0 bases, leaving 10 bases between them. For the CDR3, the DNA is TGTGCCAGCAGTTGGGGGCAATTTAGCAATCAGCCCCAGCATTTT. Translated: CASSWGQFSNQPQHF.

This clone was picked up a small number of times. V gene TRBV7-9 combines with J gene TRBJ2-7; the match to TRBD2 covers 8 bases. Trimming at V came to 5 bases and at J to 7 bases, leaving 10 bases not matched to a gene. Germline assignment: CDR1 SEHNR and CDR2 FQNEAQ (reference sequence). This CDR3 comprises 14 residues. For the CDR3, the DNA is TGTGCCAGCAGCATCGCGGGGGGAAGAGGGGAGCAGTACTTC. Protein: CASSIAGGRGEQYF.

The chain uses TRBV4-1 and TRBJ2-7, with TRBD1 identical over 7 bases. Germline values: CDR1 MGHRA, CDR2 YSYEKL. The CDR3 consists of 18 residues. Unmatched junction bases numbered 15, after V lost 2 bases and J lost 2 bases. The DNA of the CDR3 is TGCGCCAGCAGCCAAAGCCCGCCCAGGGACAGCAAAACCTACGAGCAGTACTTC. Translation gives CASSQSPPRDSKTYEQYF.

The chain is built from TRBV5-5 and TRBJ1-2, with a tentative D call TRBD1 (5 bases). V lost 0 bases and J lost 4, with 13 bases in between. This CDR3 is built from 15 residues. The germline gives CDR1 SGHKS, CDR2 YYEKEE (reference sequence). The CDR3 is CASSLEGLTFYGYTF. In nucleotides, the CDR3 is TGTGCCAGCAGCTTGGAGGGACTTACTTTCTATGGCTACACCTTC.

This clone was observed a few times. The rearrangement uses TRBV7-2 and TRBJ1-6, with D possibly matching TRBD1 (5 bases). The germline gives CDR1 SGHTA, CDR2 FQGNSA. V gave up 4 bases and J gave up 9 bases, with 7 bases separating them. This CDR3 contains 12 residues. In DNA, the CDR3 is TGTGCCAGCAGCTGGGGACTTTCACCCCTCCACTTT. Translating it yields CASSWGLSPLHF.

The rearrangement links TRBV13 to TRBJ2-7; 9 nucleotides line up with TRBD1. The CDR3 has 16 amino acids. Per the germline V gene, CDR1 is PRHDT and CDR2 is FYEKMQ (reference sequence). The V segment lost 1 base and the J segment 2 bases; nucleotides outside the gene matches: 6. The CDR3 nucleotides are TGTGCCAGCAGCTTAGTAGGGACAGGGAAGACCTACGAGCAGTACTTC. Its protein is CASSLVGTGKTYEQYF.

The V and J genes are TRBV3-1 (or the pseudogene TRBV3-2) and TRBJ2-5, with 9 bases lining up with TRBD1. Germline trimming cut 0 bases from V and 5 bases from J; bases unmatched to any gene: 7. The CDR3 runs to 16 residues. Germline-derived CDR1 and CDR2 are LGHDT and YNNKEL (reference sequence). This chain's CDR3 is CASSQDWGTGRETQYF. The CDR3 coding sequence is TGTGCCAGCAGCCAAGATTGGGGGACAGGGCGTGAGACCCAGTACTTC.

The rearrangement links TRBV2 to TRBJ2-2; 8 positions agree with TRBD2. The germline V gene encodes CDR1 SNHLY and CDR2 FYNNEI. V lost 8 bases and J lost 1; bases outside the gene matches: 6. The CDR3 consists of 15 residues. The CDR3 nucleotides are TGTGCCAGCGGCCTTAGCGGGGTGAACACCGGGGAGCTGTTTTTT. It translates to CASGLSGVNTGELFF.

This clone occurred a few times. This chain uses TRBV6-6 with TRBJ1-2, with D possibly TRBD1 on 6 matching bases. CDR3 length: 14 amino acids. CDR1 is MNHNY, CDR2 SVGAGI, per germline (reference sequence). Trimming left V 5 bases short and J 7 bases short, with 17 bases between. CDR3 sequence reads: CASSNYRDLSGYTF. DNA for the CDR3: TGTGCCAGCAGTAACTACAGGGATTTGAGTGGCTACACCTTC.

This clone was counted between two and nine times. This chain uses TRBV14 with TRBJ2-1; 10 bases match TRBD1. V lost 1 base to trimming and J lost 5 bases; unmatched junction nucleotides: 14. Per the germline V gene, CDR1 is SGHDN and CDR2 is FVKESK. CDR3 length: 19 residues. As DNA, the CDR3 is TGTGCCAGCAGCCAAGTTCTTGGGACAGGGGCGAATTATGACAATGAGCAGTTCTTC. The encoded protein is CASSQVLGTGANYDNEQFF.

This clone was counted once. The V call is TRBV5-1, the J call TRBJ2-2; 7 bases agree with TRBD2. Germline V gene data show CDR1 as SGHRS and CDR2 as YFSETQ. This CDR3 comprises 18 residues. V lost 3 bases and J lost 0; bases outside the gene matches: 11. This CDR3 reads CASSWTFISGANTGELFF. CDR3 DNA: TGCGCCAGCAGCTGGACCTTCATAAGCGGGGCGAACACCGGGGAGCTGTTTTTT.

The chain uses TRBV3-1 (or the pseudogene TRBV3-2) and TRBJ1-6; D is unclear. Germline-derived CDR1 and CDR2 are LGHDT and YNNKEL (reference sequence). The CDR3 runs to 17 residues. Trimming removed 3 bases from V and 0 bases from J, with 12 bases in between. In DNA form, the CDR3 reads TGTGCCAGCAGCCAGCCCAGGATAAGCTCCTATAATTCACCCCTCCACTTT. Translation gives CASSQPRISSYNSPLHF.

This chain links TRBV10-3 with TRBJ2-3, with 11 positions matching TRBD2. The V gene end was trimmed by 7 bases and the J gene end by 4 bases; junction bases not matched to a gene: 10. Germline assignment: CDR1 ENHRY and CDR2 SYGVKD. The CDR3 totals 16 residues. CDR3 loop: CAINRIAGGPADTQYF. DNA of the CDR3: TGTGCCATCAACCGAATAGCGGGGGGGCCCGCAGATACGCAGTATTTT.

The chain combines TRBV12-3 or TRBV12-4 with TRBJ1-4; D perhaps matches TRBD1 (5 bases). The CDR3 totals 12 residues. Trimming left V 7 bases short and J 5 bases short, with 8 bases between. CDR3 protein: CASTGMNEKLFF. The CDR3 bases are TGTGCCAGCACAGGGATGAATGAAAAACTGTTTTTT.

The chain joins TRBV6-5 to TRBJ1-1, with TRBD1 matching 9 bases. J lost 4 bases, V lost 0 bases, and 6 bases had no gene match. Germline CDR1 MNHEY, CDR2 SVGAGI. The CDR3 is 16 residues long. CDR3 protein: CASSYSSGQGSTEAFF. The CDR3 DNA sequence: TGTGCCAGCAGTTACTCGTCGGGACAGGGTAGCACTGAAGCTTTCTTT.

This clone was counted only a few times. This chain connects TRBV20-1 to TRBJ2-7, with D perhaps TRBD2 (5 bases). V was clipped by 3 bases and J by 0 bases, with 15 bases between them. CDR1 and CDR2 (germline): DFQATT, SNEGSKA (reference sequence). This CDR3 region has 15 residues. The CDR3 is CSASPPRGSSYEQYF. CDR3 DNA: TGCAGTGCTAGTCCCCCCCGGGGAAGCTCCTACGAGCAGTACTTC.

V is TRBV30 and J is TRBJ1-1, with unresolved D. Trimming left V 0 bases short and J 11 bases short, with 13 bases between. The CDR3 covers 12 residues. The V gene's germline CDR1 is GTSNPN and CDR2 SVGIG (reference sequence). CDR3 region: CAWSVLLGRAFF. The CDR3 coding sequence is TGTGCCTGGAGTGTACTTCTCGGCAGGGCTTTCTTT.

The chain has TRBV6-5 and TRBJ2-7, with 9 bases lining up with TRBD1. Per the germline V gene, CDR1 is MNHEY and CDR2 is SVGAGI. The CDR3 extends over 15 amino acids. The ends lost 5 bases at V and 6 bases at J; junction bases unmatched: 11. The CDR3, as DNA: TGTGCCAGCAGTAAACGGGGACAGGGCGGTCTCGAGCAGTACTTC. Protein: CASSKRGQGGLEQYF.